This paragraph covers one TCR beta chain sequence. This specimen belongs to a study of blood T cell repertoires in COVID-19. Clones were sequenced by immunoSEQ multiplex PCR, and TCRdb holds only the in-frame ones, with some missing. This sample carries about 35,000 clones, roughly 80% of them seen once, and the ten largest clones take approximately 3.6%. V was pared by 4 bases and J by 11 bases, with 8 bases of the junction left unmatched. Germline CDR1 LGHNA, CDR2 YNFKEQ. This CDR3 is 13 amino acids long. The V gene is TRBV4-2, the J gene TRBJ1-1, with TRBD1 identical over 9 bases. The sequence was obtained from a man aged 45-65 years with acute or convalescent COVID-19. Material for sequencing was peripheral blood. The CDR3 sequence is CASSPDRGSWAFF. The CDR3 DNA reads as TGTGCCAGCAGCCCGGACAGGGGATCTTGGGCTTTCTTT.